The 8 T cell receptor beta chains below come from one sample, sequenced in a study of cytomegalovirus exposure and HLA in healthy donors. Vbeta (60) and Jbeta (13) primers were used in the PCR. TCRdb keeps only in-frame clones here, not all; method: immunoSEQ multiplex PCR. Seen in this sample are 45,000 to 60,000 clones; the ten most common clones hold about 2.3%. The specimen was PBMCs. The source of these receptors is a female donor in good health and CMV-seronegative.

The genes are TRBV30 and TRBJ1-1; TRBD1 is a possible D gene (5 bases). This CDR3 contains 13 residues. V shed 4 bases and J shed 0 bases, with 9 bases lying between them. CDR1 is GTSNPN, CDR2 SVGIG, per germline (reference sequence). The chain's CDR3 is CAWTGGVNTEAFF. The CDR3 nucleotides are TGTGCCTGGACTGGGGGGGTGAACACTGAAGCTTTCTTT.

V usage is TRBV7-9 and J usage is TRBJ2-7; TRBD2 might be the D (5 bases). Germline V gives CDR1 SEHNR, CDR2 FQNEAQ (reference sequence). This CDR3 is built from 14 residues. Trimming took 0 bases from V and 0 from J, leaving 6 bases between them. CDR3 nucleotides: TGTGCCAGCAGCTTAGCAGGGAGCTCCTACGAGCAGTACTTC. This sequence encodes CASSLAGSSYEQYF.

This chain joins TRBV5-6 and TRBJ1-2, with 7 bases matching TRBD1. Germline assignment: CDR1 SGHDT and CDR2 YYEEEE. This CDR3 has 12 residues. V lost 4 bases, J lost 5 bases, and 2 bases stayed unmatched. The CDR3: CASSPGQYGYTF. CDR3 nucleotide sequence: TGTGCCAGCAGCCCGGGACAGTATGGCTACACCTTC.

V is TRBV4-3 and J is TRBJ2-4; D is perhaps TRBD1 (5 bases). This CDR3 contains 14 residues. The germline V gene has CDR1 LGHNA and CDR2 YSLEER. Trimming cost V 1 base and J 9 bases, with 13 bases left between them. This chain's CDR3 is CASSQAPDMGIQYF. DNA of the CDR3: TGCGCCAGCAGCCAAGCCCCGGACATGGGCATTCAGTACTTC.

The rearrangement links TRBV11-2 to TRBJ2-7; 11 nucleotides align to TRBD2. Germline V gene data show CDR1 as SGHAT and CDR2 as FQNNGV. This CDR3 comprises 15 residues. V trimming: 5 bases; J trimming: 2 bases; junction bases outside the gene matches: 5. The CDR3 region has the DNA TGTGCCAGCAGCCCGGGACTAGCGGACGCCTACGAGCAGTACTTC. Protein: CASSPGLADAYEQYF.

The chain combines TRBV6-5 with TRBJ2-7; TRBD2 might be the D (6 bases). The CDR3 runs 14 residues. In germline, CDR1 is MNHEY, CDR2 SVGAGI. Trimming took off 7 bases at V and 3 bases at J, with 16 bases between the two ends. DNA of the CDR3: TGTGCCAGCAAGACCGGGACTGGTAACTACGAGCAGTACTTC. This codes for CASKTGTGNYEQYF.

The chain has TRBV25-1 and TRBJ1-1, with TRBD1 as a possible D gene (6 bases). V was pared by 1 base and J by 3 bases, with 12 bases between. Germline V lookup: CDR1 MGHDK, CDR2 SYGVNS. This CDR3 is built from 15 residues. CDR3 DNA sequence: TGTGCCAGCAGTGAATCCCGCAGGGGTGACACTGAAGCTTTCTTT. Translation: CASSESRRGDTEAFF.

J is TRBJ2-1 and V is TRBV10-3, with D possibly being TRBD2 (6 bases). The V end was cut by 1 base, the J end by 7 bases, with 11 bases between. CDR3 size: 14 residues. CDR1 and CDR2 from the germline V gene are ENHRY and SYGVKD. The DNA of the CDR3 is TGTGCCATCAGTGAGTTCGGGGGAACGAATGAGCAGTTCTTC. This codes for CAISEFGGTNEQFF.